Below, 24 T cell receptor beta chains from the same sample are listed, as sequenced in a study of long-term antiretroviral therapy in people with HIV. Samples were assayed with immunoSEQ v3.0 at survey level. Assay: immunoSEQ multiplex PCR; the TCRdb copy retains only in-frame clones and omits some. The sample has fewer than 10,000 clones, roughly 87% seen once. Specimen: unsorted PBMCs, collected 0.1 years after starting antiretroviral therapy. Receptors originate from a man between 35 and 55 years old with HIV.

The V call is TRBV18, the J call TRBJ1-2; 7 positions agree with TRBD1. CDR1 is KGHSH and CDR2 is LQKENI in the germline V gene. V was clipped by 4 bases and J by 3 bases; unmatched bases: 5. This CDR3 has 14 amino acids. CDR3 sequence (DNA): TGTGCCAGCTCACGAGGCCAGGGGGACTATGGCTACACCTTC. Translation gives CASSRGQGDYGYTF.

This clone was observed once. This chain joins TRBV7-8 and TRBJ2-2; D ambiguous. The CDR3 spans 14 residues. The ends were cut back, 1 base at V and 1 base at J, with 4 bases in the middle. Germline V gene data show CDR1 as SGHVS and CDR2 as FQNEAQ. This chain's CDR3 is CASSLEGNTGELFF. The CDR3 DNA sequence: TGTGCCAGCAGCTTAGAGGGGAACACCGGGGAGCTGTTTTTT.

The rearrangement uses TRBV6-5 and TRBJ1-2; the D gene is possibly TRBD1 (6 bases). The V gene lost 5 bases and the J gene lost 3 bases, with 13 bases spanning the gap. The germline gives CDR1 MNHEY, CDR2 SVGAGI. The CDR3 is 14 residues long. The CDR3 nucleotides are TGTGCCAGCAGTACCCTGACAGGCGACTATGGCTACACCTTC. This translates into CASSTLTGDYGYTF.

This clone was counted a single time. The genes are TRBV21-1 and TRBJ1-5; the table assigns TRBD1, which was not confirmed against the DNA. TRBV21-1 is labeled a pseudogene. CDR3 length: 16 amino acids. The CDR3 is CASSKGARPDSQPQHF. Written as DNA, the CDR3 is TGTGCCAGCAGCAAAGGGGCCCGCCCGGATAGTCAGCCCCAGCATTTT.

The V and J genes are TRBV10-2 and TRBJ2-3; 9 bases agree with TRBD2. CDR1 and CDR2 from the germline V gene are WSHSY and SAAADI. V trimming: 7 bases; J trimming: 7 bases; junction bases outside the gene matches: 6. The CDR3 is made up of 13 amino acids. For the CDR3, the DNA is TGCGCCAGCAAGGCTAGCGGGGATAATACGCAGTATTTT. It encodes CASKASGDNTQYF.

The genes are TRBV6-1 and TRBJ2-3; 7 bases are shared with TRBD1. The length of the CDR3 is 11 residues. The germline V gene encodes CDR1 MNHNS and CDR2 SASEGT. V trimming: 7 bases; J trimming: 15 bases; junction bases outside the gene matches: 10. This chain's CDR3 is CASTDGRGRYF. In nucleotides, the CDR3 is TGTGCCAGCACTGATGGTAGGGGGCGATATTTT.

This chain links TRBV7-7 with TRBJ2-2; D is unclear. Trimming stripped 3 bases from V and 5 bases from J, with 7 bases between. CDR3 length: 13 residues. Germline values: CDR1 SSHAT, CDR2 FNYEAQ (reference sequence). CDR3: CASSFAETGELFF. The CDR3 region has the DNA TGTGCCAGCAGCTTTGCAGAAACCGGGGAGCTGTTTTTT.

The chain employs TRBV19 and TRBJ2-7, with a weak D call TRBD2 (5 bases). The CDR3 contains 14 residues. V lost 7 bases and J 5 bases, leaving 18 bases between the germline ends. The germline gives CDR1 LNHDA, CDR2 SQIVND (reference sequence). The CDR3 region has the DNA TGTGCCAGTACTCCGGACCCTCGCGGGCACGAGCAGTACTTC. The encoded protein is CASTPDPRGHEQYF.

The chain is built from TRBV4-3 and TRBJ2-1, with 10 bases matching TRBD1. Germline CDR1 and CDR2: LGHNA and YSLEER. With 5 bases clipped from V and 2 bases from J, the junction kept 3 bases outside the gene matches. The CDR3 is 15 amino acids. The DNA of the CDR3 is TGCGCCAGCAGCACCGACAGGGGGCCCTACAATGAGCAGTTCTTC. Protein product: CASSTDRGPYNEQFF.

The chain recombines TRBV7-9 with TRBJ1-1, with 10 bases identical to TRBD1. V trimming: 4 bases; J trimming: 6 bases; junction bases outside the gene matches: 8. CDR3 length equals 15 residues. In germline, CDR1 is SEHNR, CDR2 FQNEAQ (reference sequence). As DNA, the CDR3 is TGTGCCAGCAGCTCGACGGAGGACAGGGGGGCTGAAGCTTTCTTT. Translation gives CASSSTEDRGAEAFF.

The CDR3 reads CASSVASGLTAVDTQYF. Here the CDR3 DNA reads TGTGCCAGCAGCGTAGCTTCCGGGCTCACGGCGGTTGATACGCAGTATTTT. V gene TRBV9 combines with J gene TRBJ2-3; D is unclear. The CDR3 is made up of 17 amino acids. V was shortened by 0 bases and J by 6 bases, with 20 bases between the two germline ends. Germline values: CDR1 SGDLS, CDR2 YYNGEE. Filled out from reference TRBV9 and TRBJ2-3, the complete variable domain reads DSGVTQTPKHLITATGQRVTLRCSPRSGDLSVYWYQQSLDQGLQFLIQYYNGEERAKGNILERFSAQQFPDLHSELNLSSLELGDSALYFCASSVASGLTAVDTQYFGPGTRLTVL.

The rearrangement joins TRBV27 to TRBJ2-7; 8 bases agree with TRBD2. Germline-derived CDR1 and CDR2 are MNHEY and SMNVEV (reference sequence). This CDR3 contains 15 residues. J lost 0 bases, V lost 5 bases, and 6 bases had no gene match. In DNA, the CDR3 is TGTGCCAGCAGTCCCCGGGAGGGGAGCTCCTACGAGCAGTACTTC. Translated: CASSPREGSSYEQYF.

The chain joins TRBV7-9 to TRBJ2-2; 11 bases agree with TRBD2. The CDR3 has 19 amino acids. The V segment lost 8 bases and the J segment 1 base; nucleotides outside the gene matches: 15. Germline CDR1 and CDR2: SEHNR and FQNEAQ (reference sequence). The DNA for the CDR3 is TGTGCCAGCGAAACCTTGACTAGCGGGGTCCCTTTGAACACCGGGGAGCTGTTTTTT. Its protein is CASETLTSGVPLNTGELFF.

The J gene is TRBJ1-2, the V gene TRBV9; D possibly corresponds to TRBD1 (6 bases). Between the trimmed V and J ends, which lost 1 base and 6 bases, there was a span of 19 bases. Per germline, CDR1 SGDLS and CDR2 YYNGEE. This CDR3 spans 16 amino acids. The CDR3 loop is CASSVLSWGAGHGYTF. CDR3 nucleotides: TGTGCCAGCAGCGTACTTAGCTGGGGGGCAGGACATGGCTACACCTTC.

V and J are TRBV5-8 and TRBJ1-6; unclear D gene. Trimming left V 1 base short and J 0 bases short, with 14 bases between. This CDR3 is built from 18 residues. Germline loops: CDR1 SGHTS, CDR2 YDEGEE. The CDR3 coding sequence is TGTGCCAGCAGCTTGTTATTAGGCAGGAGCTCCTATAATTCACCCCTCCACTTT. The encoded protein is CASSLLLGRSSYNSPLHF.

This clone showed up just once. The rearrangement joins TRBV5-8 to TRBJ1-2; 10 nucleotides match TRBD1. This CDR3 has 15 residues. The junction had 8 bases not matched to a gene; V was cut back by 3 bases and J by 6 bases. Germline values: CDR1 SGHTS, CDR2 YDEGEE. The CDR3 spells CASSYTGTGADGYTF. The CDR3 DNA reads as TGTGCCAGCAGCTACACCGGGACAGGGGCCGATGGCTACACCTTC.

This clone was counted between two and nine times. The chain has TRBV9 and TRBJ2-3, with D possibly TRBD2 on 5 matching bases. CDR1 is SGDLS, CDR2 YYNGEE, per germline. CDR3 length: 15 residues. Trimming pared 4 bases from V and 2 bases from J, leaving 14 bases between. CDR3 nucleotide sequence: TGTGCCAGCAGCCTTACGGAGGCTACCACAGATACGCAGTATTTT. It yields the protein CASSLTEATTDTQYF.

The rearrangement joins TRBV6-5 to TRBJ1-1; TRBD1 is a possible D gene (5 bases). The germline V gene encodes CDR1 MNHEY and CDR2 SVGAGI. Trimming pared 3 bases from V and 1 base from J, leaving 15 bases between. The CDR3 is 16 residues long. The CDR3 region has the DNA TGTGCCAGCAGTTATGGGGGAAATGGTGCGAACACTGAAGCTTTCTTT. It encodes CASSYGGNGANTEAFF.

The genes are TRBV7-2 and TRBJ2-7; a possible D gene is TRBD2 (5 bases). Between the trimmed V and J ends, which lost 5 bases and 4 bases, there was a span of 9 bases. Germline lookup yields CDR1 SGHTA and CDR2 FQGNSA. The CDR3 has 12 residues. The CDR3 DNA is TGTGCCAGCAGCGGGGAGATTTACGAGCAGTACTTC. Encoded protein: CASSGEIYEQYF.

The CDR3: CASSTGLLQGQFF. The CDR3 DNA is TGTGCCAGCAGCACTGGACTCCTACAGGGGCAGTTCTTC. The V and J genes are TRBV6-5 and TRBJ2-1; D perhaps matches TRBD1 (6 bases). Deletions cut 6 bases from V and 12 bases from J, with 18 bases between. The CDR3 is 13 residues long. Germline V CDR1 and CDR2: MNHEY, SVGAGI.

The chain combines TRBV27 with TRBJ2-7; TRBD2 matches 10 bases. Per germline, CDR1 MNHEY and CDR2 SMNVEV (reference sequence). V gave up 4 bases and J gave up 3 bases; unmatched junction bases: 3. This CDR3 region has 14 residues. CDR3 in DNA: TGTGCCAGCAGTTCAGCGGGGGGGAACTACGAGCAGTACTTC. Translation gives CASSSAGGNYEQYF.

CDR3 sequence: CASSVGDRGRRGYTF. The CDR3 nucleotides are TGTGCCAGCAGCGTAGGTGACAGGGGGCGCAGGGGCTACACCTTC. This rearrangement joins TRBV9 to TRBJ1-2, with 10 nucleotides matching TRBD1. V lost 0 bases and J lost 8; bases outside the gene matches: 7. Germline assignment: CDR1 SGDLS and CDR2 YYNGEE. CDR3 length equals 15 residues.

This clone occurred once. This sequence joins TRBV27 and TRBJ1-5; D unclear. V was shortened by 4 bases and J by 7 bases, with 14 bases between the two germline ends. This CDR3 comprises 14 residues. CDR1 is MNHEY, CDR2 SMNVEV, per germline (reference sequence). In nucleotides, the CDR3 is TGTGCCAGCAGTTCCCTCGATCGAGGACAGCCCCAGCATTTT. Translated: CASSSLDRGQPQHF.

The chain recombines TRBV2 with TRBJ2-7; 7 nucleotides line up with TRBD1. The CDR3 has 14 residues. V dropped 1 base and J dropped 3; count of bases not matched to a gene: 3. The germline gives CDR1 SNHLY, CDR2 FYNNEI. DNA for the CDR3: TGTGCCAGCAGTGAAGACAGGGGTCTCTACGAGCAGTACTTC. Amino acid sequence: CASSEDRGLYEQYF.